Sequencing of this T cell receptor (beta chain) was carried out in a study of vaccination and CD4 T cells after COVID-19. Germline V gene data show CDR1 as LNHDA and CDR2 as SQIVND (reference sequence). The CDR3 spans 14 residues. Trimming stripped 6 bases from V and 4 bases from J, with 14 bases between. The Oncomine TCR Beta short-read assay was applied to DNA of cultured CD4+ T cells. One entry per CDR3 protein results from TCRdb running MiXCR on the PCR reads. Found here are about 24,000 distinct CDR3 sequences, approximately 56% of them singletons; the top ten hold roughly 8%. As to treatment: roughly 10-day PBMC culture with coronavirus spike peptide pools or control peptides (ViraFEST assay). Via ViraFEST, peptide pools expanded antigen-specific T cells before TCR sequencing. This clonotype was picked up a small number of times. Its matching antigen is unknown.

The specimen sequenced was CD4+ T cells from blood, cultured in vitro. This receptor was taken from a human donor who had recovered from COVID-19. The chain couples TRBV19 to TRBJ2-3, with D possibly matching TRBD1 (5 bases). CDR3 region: CASRGRAPPDTQYF. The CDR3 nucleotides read TGTGCCAGTAGGGGCAGGGCGCCACCAGATACGCAGTATTTT.